The 10 T cell receptor beta chains reported below all come from one sample, sequenced in a study of cytomegalovirus exposure and HLA in healthy donors. Primers: 60 Vbeta forward and 13 Jbeta reverse. Assay: immunoSEQ multiplex PCR; the TCRdb copy retains only in-frame clones and omits some. The sample has roughly 100,000 clones, roughly 9.1% seen once. The sequencing sample was made of PBMCs. Receptor source: a man aged 35 to 55 in good health and CMV-seropositive.

This clone was counted between two and nine times. The gene calls are TRBV27 and TRBJ2-5; 13 bases are a match to TRBD2. V was clipped by 9 bases and J by 3 bases; unmatched bases: 16. The CDR3 consists of 18 residues. The V gene's germline CDR1 is MNHEY and CDR2 SMNVEV (reference sequence). The CDR3 protein is CASRRLAGGMGFEETQYF. The CDR3 nucleotides are TGTGCCAGTAGAAGACTAGCGGGAGGAATGGGTTTCGAAGAGACCCAGTACTTC.

This clone came up a few times. The rearrangement uses TRBV14 and TRBJ2-7; D is unclear. Germline V gene sequence: CDR1 SGHDN, CDR2 FVKESK. V gave up 4 bases and J gave up 1 base, with 8 bases separating them. This CDR3 is built from 13 residues. The CDR3 region has the DNA TGTGCCAGCAGCCTCCCCTCGTCCTACGAGCAGTACTTC. It is translated as CASSLPSSYEQYF.

This clone was counted a few times. The rearrangement links TRBV5-4 to TRBJ1-3; TRBD1 matches at 8 bases. The CDR3 spans 16 residues. The trim removed 0 bases at V and 4 bases at J, leaving 6 bases unmatched. Germline V gene data show CDR1 as SGHNT and CDR2 as YYREEE (reference sequence). The CDR3 bases are TGTGCCAGCAGCTTGGCAGGACAGGGTTCAGGAAACACCATATATTTT. Translation gives CASSLAGQGSGNTIYF.

The gene calls are TRBV6-1 and TRBJ2-4, with D possibly being TRBD1 (6 bases). Trimming pared 6 bases from V and 2 bases from J, leaving 8 bases between. The V gene's germline CDR1 is MNHNS and CDR2 SASEGT. CDR3 length: 13 amino acids. The chain's CDR3 is CASSRDTKNIQYF. The CDR3 DNA sequence: TGTGCCAGCAGCCGGGACACCAAAAACATTCAGTACTTC.

This clone was counted only a few times. The genes are TRBV6-1 and TRBJ1-1; no clear D. CDR3 length: 15 residues. Per the germline V gene, CDR1 is MNHNS and CDR2 is SASEGT. Trimming removed 7 bases from V and 0 bases from J, with 15 bases in between. CDR3 DNA sequence: TGTGCCAGCAAGGTCTGGTCAGGAATGAACACTGAAGCTTTCTTT. Residues: CASKVWSGMNTEAFF.

In this sample, this clone turned up many times. The chain carries TRBV4-3 and TRBJ2-2; no clear D. The CDR3 covers 16 residues. V was shortened by 2 bases and J by 2 bases, with 12 bases between the two germline ends. The V gene's germline CDR1 is LGHNA and CDR2 YSLEER. CDR3: CASSQNLDFNTGELFF. The CDR3 DNA sequence: TGCGCCAGCAGCCAAAATTTAGATTTCAACACCGGGGAGCTGTTTTTT.

The chain uses TRBV10-3 and TRBJ1-2; D perhaps matches TRBD1 (5 bases). The V gene lost 6 bases and the J gene lost 2 bases, with 19 bases spanning the gap. Germline CDR1 ENHRY, CDR2 SYGVKD. The CDR3 length is 16 residues. In DNA, the CDR3 is TGTGCCATCAGCTTAGGGGACTCGGGGATGAACTATGGCTACACCTTC. Protein product: CAISLGDSGMNYGYTF.

CDR3 sequence: CASSLGLAFEQYF. The CDR3, as DNA: TGTGCCAGCAGTTTAGGACTAGCGTTCGAGCAGTACTTC. V gene TRBV27 combines with J gene TRBJ2-7; the match to TRBD2 covers 9 bases. CDR1 and CDR2 (germline): MNHEY, SMNVEV (reference sequence). The J segment lost 6 bases and the V segment lost 2 bases, leaving 2 bases of the junction unmatched. The CDR3 is 13 residues long.

This clone occurred a few times. One end of the junction varies from germline; a read error may be responsible. The rearrangement uses TRBV9 and TRBJ2-5; D might be TRBD2 (6 bases). Germline V lookup: CDR1 SGDLS, CDR2 YYNGEE. This CDR3 spans 15 amino acids. CDR3 bases: TGTGCCAGCAGTTATCCGGGAGACCCCCAAGGGACCCAGTACTTC. It yields the protein CASSYPGDPQGTQYF.

There are a few counts of this clone. The rearrangement links TRBV6-5 to TRBJ1-2; TRBD1 matches 7 bases. The V and J ends lost 2 bases and 5 bases, in that order; junction bases with no gene match: 8. The CDR3 covers 15 residues. Germline CDR1 is MNHEY and CDR2 is SVGAGI. CDR3 amino acids: CASSYGGGISYGYTF. CDR3 nucleotide sequence: TGTGCCAGCAGTTACGGAGGGGGCATTAGTTATGGCTACACCTTC.